This T cell receptor beta chain was identified in a study of spatial heterogeneity in lung cancer (dated by TCRdb to the late 2010s). General notes on the study: Beta-chain transcripts were consistently detected in greater numbers than alpha-chain transcripts, which likely reflects a higher abundance of beta-chain transcripts. TCR alpha and beta repertoires were quantitatively compared across multiple tumor regions, matched nontumor lung and blood in non-small cell lung cancer. In the raw uncorrected reads, each unique combination of TCR and UMI appeared more than ten times on average. At surgery, fewer than 250 tumor regions, around 68 matched nontumor lung samples and 56 PBMC samples were TCR-sequenced for both alpha and beta chains. A strong correlation was found between TCR transcript counts in tumor regions and a T cell transcriptional module score from matched bulk RNA-seq. Nonsynonymous mutation counts, determined by whole-exome sequencing of tumor tissue, were related to features of the TCR repertoire. General study outcomes and caveats: The tumor nonsynonymous mutation count correlated with the number of expanded alpha and beta TCRs within the tumor. Additional single-cell paired TCR alpha and beta sequencing was considered necessary to confirm, at a functional level, the hypothesis that regional TCRs recognize regional mutations. TCR-seq was estimated to cover only 6% to 7% of tumor T cells for alpha chains and around 13% for beta chains. Counts of ubiquitous and regional expanded TCRs correlated with counts of ubiquitous and regional nonsynonymous mutations, respectively.

The time point label corresponds to: sample taken at primary tumor resection. The donors were some 76 patients from the lung TRACERx cohort who had early-stage, untreated non-small cell lung cancer. For TCR sequencing, whole RNA was extracted from tumor and nontumor lung tissue, or from cryopreserved PBMC samples, and no cell sorting was done. Only patients for whom sufficient RNA was available from at least two tumor regions were selected for TCR sequencing. Tumor and adjacent nontumor lung specimens were reviewed by a lung pathologist before selection. The V end loses 4 bases and the J end loses 4 bases, and a stretch of 8 bases separates them. The CDR3 runs 13 amino acids, cysteine and phenylalanine included. This entry keeps only the CDR3 DNA: 39 bases, framed from base 1. CDR1 KGHDR and CDR2 SFDVKD are derived from the germline V gene. Many counts were recorded for this clonotype. Its antigen remains unidentified. Within one base of it there is no much larger clone, and no base qualities were kept.

Receptors were amplified or captured by 5' RACE. Instrument on record: NextSeq 500. The TCR library protocol attached a unique molecular identifier to each TCR cDNA molecule to allow correction of PCR and sequencing errors. The authors processed their data as follows. Decombinator tools were used for TCR identification, UMI-based error correction and CDR3 extraction. TCRs above a frequency of 2 per 1,000, corresponding to the top 1% of the tumor frequency distribution, were defined as expanded. Expanded tumor TCRs statistically deemed absent (corrected P<0.05) from at least one tumor region were classed as regional, and all other expanded tumor TCRs were classed as ubiquitous. Each repertoire was subsampled 100 times to 5,000 TCRs, after which Renyi diversity was computed with the R vegan package. CDR3 similarity networks were built from amino acid triplet string-kernel similarity, connecting CDR3s with pairwise similarity above 0.82. The public reads were quality trimmed at Q25 with fastp and then assembled into clones with MiXCR by TCRdb, keeping productive beta chains. CDR3 protein sequences are deduplicated, and each keeps its most common genes and DNA. V and J calls and clone size were set by TCRdb, not the authors. Recorded for this sample are about 17,000 distinct CDR3 sequences; approximately 6.3% of them occurred a single time. The ten most abundant clones make up around 6.5% of the sample.

The V and J genes are TRBV24-1 and TRBJ2-3; confidence is insufficient to name the D gene. The TCR sequence derives from a male donor with early-stage non-small cell lung cancer. Sequences were derived from lung tumor tissue, sampled at surgery. The nucleotide sequence is given as TGTGCCACCAGTGACTCTGACCCAGATACGCAGTATTTT. This encodes CATSDSDPDTQYF.